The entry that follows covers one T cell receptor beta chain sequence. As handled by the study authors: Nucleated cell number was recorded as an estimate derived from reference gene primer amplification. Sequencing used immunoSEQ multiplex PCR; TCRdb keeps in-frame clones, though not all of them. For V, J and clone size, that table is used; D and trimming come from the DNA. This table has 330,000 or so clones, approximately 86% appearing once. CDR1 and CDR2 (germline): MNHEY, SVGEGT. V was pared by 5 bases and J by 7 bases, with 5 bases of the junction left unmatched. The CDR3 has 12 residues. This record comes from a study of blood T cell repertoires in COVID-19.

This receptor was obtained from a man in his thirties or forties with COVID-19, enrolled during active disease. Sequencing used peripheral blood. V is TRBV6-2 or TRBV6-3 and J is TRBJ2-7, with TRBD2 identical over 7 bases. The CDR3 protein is CASSLWGGEQYF. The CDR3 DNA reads TGTGCCAGCAGTCTATGGGGGGGGGAGCAGTACTTC.